This T cell receptor beta chain was recovered during a study of T cell responses to AZD1222 COVID-19 vaccine. Study information: Second-dose intervals near 4 or 12 weeks were combined.

V lost 8 bases to trimming and J lost 4 bases, with 21 bases between them. Germline CDR1 reads MDHEN; CDR2 reads SYDVKM. CDR3 length: 16 amino acids. Sequencing was performed with immunoSEQ multiplex PCR; in TCRdb, only in-frame clones are kept and a portion is missing. This sample has about 120,000 clones, with approximately 90% found just once. Source: peripheral blood, taken on day 0 of AZD1222 vaccination. The rearrangement joins TRBV28 to TRBJ1-5; TRBD1 might be the D (6 bases). The clonotype was recovered from an adult in good health. The CDR3 bases are TGTGCCAGCCCTCCCGGGGGGGCTTTAATGAATCAGCCCCAGCATTTT. This codes for CASPPGGALMNQPQHF.